The 17 T cell receptor beta chains below were found in one sample sequenced in a study of blood T cell repertoires in COVID-19. Sequencing was performed with immunoSEQ multiplex PCR; in TCRdb, only in-frame clones are kept and a portion is missing. The data hold some 250,000 clones, with 86% observed a single time. The sequenced material came from peripheral blood. These receptors were collected from a man older than 75 with acute or convalescent COVID-19.

The chain uses TRBV7-2 and TRBJ1-4, with TRBD1 matching over 9 bases. The CDR3 spans 15 residues. The trim removed 3 bases at V and 4 bases at J, leaving 3 bases unmatched. Germline loops: CDR1 SGHTA, CDR2 FQGNSA. Here the CDR3 DNA reads TGTGCCAGCAGCTTGAGGGACAGGGTTAATGAAAAACTGTTTTTT. Translation gives CASSLRDRVNEKLFF.

J is TRBJ1-2 and V is TRBV10-3; D is perhaps TRBD1 (5 bases). Germline V gene sequence: CDR1 ENHRY, CDR2 SYGVKD. There are 12 residues in the CDR3. The V end lost 2 bases, the J end lost 6 bases, and 7 bases lay between the germline ends. CDR3 region: CAISEGQNGYTF. CDR3 nucleotides: TGTGCCATCAGTGAGGGACAAAATGGCTACACCTTC.

The chain carries TRBV7-9 and TRBJ1-4; D gene ambiguous. CDR3 length: 13 amino acids. Looked up from germline, CDR1 is SEHNR and CDR2 is FQNEAQ (reference sequence). V lost 7 bases and J 7 bases, leaving 13 bases between the germline ends. CDR3 nucleotides: TGTGCCAGCACCCTAGGGAGCTTTGAAAAACTGTTTTTT. Its translation is CASTLGSFEKLFF.

The gene calls are TRBV15 and TRBJ2-1, with D perhaps matching TRBD1 (6 bases). CDR3 size: 16 residues. The germline gives CDR1 LNHNV, CDR2 YYDKDF (reference sequence). V was cut by 1 base and J by 6 bases, with 16 bases left in between. DNA for the CDR3: TGTGCCACCAGCAGAGGGGAAGGGGGTCCGGCCAATGAGCAGTTCTTC. This encodes CATSRGEGGPANEQFF.

This clone showed up just once. The chain uses TRBV7-8 and TRBJ1-3; D possibly corresponds to TRBD1 (5 bases). CDR3 size: 13 residues. V shed 3 bases and J shed 7 bases, with 10 bases lying between them. Per germline, CDR1 SGHVS and CDR2 FQNEAQ. The CDR3 reads CASSFGGRNTIYF. The CDR3 DNA sequence: TGTGCCAGCAGCTTCGGGGGAAGGAACACCATATATTTT.

V is TRBV7-2 and J is TRBJ2-2, with 10 bases aligning to TRBD2. Germline trimming cut 4 bases from V and 3 bases from J; bases unmatched to any gene: 5. The CDR3 extends over 16 amino acids. From germline, CDR1 is SGHTA and CDR2 FQGNSA. This CDR3 reads CASSYPGLAHTGELFF. The CDR3 DNA sequence: TGTGCCAGCAGCTATCCGGGACTAGCGCACACCGGGGAGCTGTTTTTT.

The chain joins TRBV19 to TRBJ1-1, with 7 bases aligning to TRBD1. After removal of 7 bases from V and 5 bases from J, the junction contained 10 bases not matched to a gene. CDR3 length: 14 residues. Germline V CDR1 and CDR2: LNHDA, SQIVND (reference sequence). The CDR3 coding sequence is TGTGCCAGTACCTCGACAGGGTTGCTGACTGAAGCTTTCTTT. Its protein product is CASTSTGLLTEAFF.

The chain uses TRBV6-5 and TRBJ1-1; 8 nucleotides agree with TRBD1. The CDR3 length is 16 residues. V shed 4 bases, J shed 5 bases, and the junction held 12 bases outside the gene matches. Germline values: CDR1 MNHEY, CDR2 SVGAGI. The CDR3 nucleotides are TGTGCCAGCAGTTCATCCCCAGGACAGGGTAAGACTGAAGCTTTCTTT. This translates into CASSSSPGQGKTEAFF.

The gene calls are TRBV19 and TRBJ2-6, with D maybe TRBD2 (5 bases). The CDR3 loop spans 17 amino acids. The V and J ends lost 6 bases and 2 bases respectively, with 17 bases between them. Looked up from germline, CDR1 is LNHDA and CDR2 is SQIVND (reference sequence). As DNA, the CDR3 is TGTGCCAGTAGCGAATATCCCATCGGGGCTGGGGCCAACGTCCTGACTTTC. This codes for CASSEYPIGAGANVLTF.

The chain recombines TRBV5-1 with TRBJ1-1; D call uncertain. This CDR3 has 14 residues. The V end was cut by 5 bases, the J end by 3 bases, with 14 bases between. Germline loops: CDR1 SGHRS, CDR2 YFSETQ. This chain's CDR3 is CASREGASYTEAFF. The CDR3 region has the DNA TGCGCCAGCAGAGAGGGCGCCTCGTACACTGAAGCTTTCTTT.

For the CDR3, the DNA is TGCAGCGTCCTCCCGCAGGGGACGGCTTTCTTT. Translation: CSVLPQGTAFF. The chain combines TRBV29-1 with TRBJ1-1; possibly TRBD1 for D (6 bases). The CDR3 is made up of 11 amino acids. V was pared by 6 bases and J by 11 bases, with 16 bases between. From germline, CDR1 is SQVTM and CDR2 ANQGSEA.

The chain carries TRBV5-1 and TRBJ1-1; 8 bases align to TRBD1. Trimming removed 4 bases from V and 5 bases from J; junction bases left unmatched: 10. The germline V gene encodes CDR1 SGHRS and CDR2 YFSETQ. This CDR3 is built from 15 residues. CDR3 nucleotide sequence: TGCGCCAGCAGCAGCGGACAGGGTATGGGGACTGAAGCTTTCTTT. The encoded protein is CASSSGQGMGTEAFF.

The chain combines TRBV5-1 with TRBJ2-3, with TRBD2 identical over 13 bases. The CDR3 is 16 residues long. Germline lookup yields CDR1 SGHRS and CDR2 YFSETQ. V trimming: 2 bases; J trimming: 2 bases; junction bases outside the gene matches: 2. The CDR3 sequence is CASSLTSGRVTDTQYF. CDR3 in DNA: TGCGCCAGCAGCTTAACTAGCGGGAGGGTCACAGATACGCAGTATTTT.

The V and J genes are TRBV18 and TRBJ2-1; 7 bases fit TRBD2. This CDR3 is built from 12 residues. The germline gives CDR1 KGHSH, CDR2 LQKENI. The V gene end was trimmed by 11 bases and the J gene end by 7 bases; junction bases not matched to a gene: 8. The DNA for the CDR3 is TGTGCCGGGCGACTGGGGGGGAATGAGCAGTTCTTC. Its translation is CAGRLGGNEQFF.

V usage is TRBV18 and J usage is TRBJ1-3; no firm D call. CDR3 length: 15 residues. V shed 6 bases and J shed 0 bases, with 12 bases lying between them. Germline CDR1 KGHSH, CDR2 LQKENI. CDR3 sequence: CASSPGYSSGNTIYF. DNA for the CDR3: TGTGCCAGCTCGCCCGGGTATAGCTCTGGAAACACCATATATTTT.

The chain links TRBV28 to TRBJ1-2; tentative D call: TRBD1 (5 bases). V lost 5 bases and J lost 2, with 15 bases in between. The CDR3 spans 15 residues. Germline V gives CDR1 MDHEN, CDR2 SYDVKM. CDR3 loop: CASSLSGGQNYGYTF. CDR3 coding DNA: TGTGCCAGCAGTCTTTCCGGCGGACAAAACTATGGCTACACCTTC.

The rearrangement links TRBV3-1 (or the pseudogene TRBV3-2) to TRBJ2-1; the match to TRBD2 covers 9 bases. The CDR3 is 13 residues long. The V gene end was trimmed by 5 bases and the J gene end by 12 bases; junction bases not matched to a gene: 8. Germline CDR1 is LGHDT and CDR2 is YNNKEL (reference sequence). The CDR3 DNA reads TGTGCCAGCAGCGGACTTCCGGGACTAGCGCAGTTCTTC. Translation gives CASSGLPGLAQFF.